The source of this TCR beta chain is a study of OX40 agonist ivuxolimab in advanced cancers. Background on the study: An agonistic human IgG2 monoclonal antibody against OX40 (CD134) was given. People in dose escalation had one of these cancers: hepatocellular carcinoma, melanoma, renal cell or head and neck cancer. Partial responses, seen in three patients, involved one hepatocellular carcinoma and two cutaneous melanomas. Study outcomes and limitations: Certain nonresponders likewise exhibited a low normalized T-cell clonal expansion.

Produced via immunoSEQ multiplex PCR; TCRdb's table is partial and in-frame only. This sample has tens of thousands of clones; less than 95% occur once, and the top ten carry roughly 0.45%. The length of the CDR3 is 15 residues. V was clipped by 0 bases and J by 0 bases, with 6 bases between them. Germline V lookup: CDR1 SEHNR, CDR2 FQNEAQ (reference sequence). On this clone: Its matching antigen is unknown.

The chain joins TRBV7-9 to TRBJ2-1; D call uncertain. This sequence was found in an adult with an advanced solid tumor such as melanoma, head and neck, liver or kidney cancer. The sample was CD4+ or CD8+ T cells sorted from blood, taken in a trial of the OX40 agonist ivuxolimab. The CDR3: CASSLAASSYNEQFF. As DNA, the CDR3 is TGTGCCAGCAGCTTAGCGGCCAGCTCCTACAATGAGCAGTTCTTC.